Below, 8 T cell receptor beta chains from the same sample are listed, as sequenced in a study of T cell responses to AZD1222 COVID-19 vaccine. The protocol was immunoSEQ multiplex PCR, while the TCRdb copy is restricted to in-frame clones and leaves out a portion. The data hold around 190,000 clones, with 85% to 95% observed a single time. Sequenced here: peripheral blood, sampled on day 0 of AZD1222 vaccination. Receptor source: an adult in good health.

The V and J genes are TRBV19 and TRBJ2-3, with 11 nucleotides matching TRBD2. Trimming cost V 5 bases and J 4 bases; bases outside gene matches: 5. The CDR3 has 15 residues. Germline values: CDR1 LNHDA, CDR2 SQIVND (reference sequence). The CDR3 nucleotides read TGTGCCAGTAGTCCCCGTAGCGGGGGGGCAGATACGCAGTATTTT. Amino acids: CASSPRSGGADTQYF.

The chain combines TRBV7-2 with TRBJ2-5; D perhaps matches TRBD1 (6 bases). Trimming removed 5 bases from V and 4 bases from J, with 14 bases in between. Germline V gene data show CDR1 as SGHTA and CDR2 as FQGNSA. This CDR3 contains 14 residues. The chain's CDR3 is CASSPQGSRETQYF. CDR3 bases: TGTGCCAGCAGCCCCCAGGGGAGTCGAGAGACCCAGTACTTC.

The V gene is TRBV3-1 (or the pseudogene TRBV3-2), the J gene TRBJ2-7, with 8 positions matching TRBD1. Germline V gene data show CDR1 as LGHDT and CDR2 as YNNKEL (reference sequence). J was trimmed by 6 bases and V by 4 bases; bases with no gene match: 17. The CDR3 has 17 residues. The CDR3 DNA reads as TGTGCCAGCAGCCCCCCCCCTCCCAGGGGGCCTAGAGTCGAGCAGTACTTC. This encodes CASSPPPPRGPRVEQYF.

This chain connects TRBV7-2 to TRBJ1-1; D is possibly TRBD1 (5 bases). Germline CDR1 reads SGHTA; CDR2 reads FQGNSA. Trimming took off 5 bases at V and 3 bases at J, with 10 bases between the two ends. This CDR3 has 13 amino acids. The CDR3 region is CASSGGGDTEAFF. As DNA, the CDR3 is TGTGCCAGCAGCGGGGGAGGGGACACTGAAGCTTTCTTT.

This clone appeared a single time. The chain uses TRBV6-2 or TRBV6-3 and TRBJ1-3; D call uncertain. Trimming cost V 4 bases and J 4 bases, with 14 bases left between them. This CDR3 contains 15 residues. Germline V lookup: CDR1 MNHEY, CDR2 SVGEGT. This CDR3 reads CASSSAGNSGNTIYF. The CDR3 DNA reads as TGTGCCAGCAGTTCCGCCGGGAACTCCGGAAACACCATATATTTT.

V and J are TRBV7-3 and TRBJ2-2; D uncertain. The length of the CDR3 is 13 residues. CDR1 is SGHTA, CDR2 FQGTGA, per germline. V was pared by 0 bases and J by 4 bases, with 3 bases between. This chain's CDR3 is CASSLTSTGELFF. The CDR3 DNA is TGTGCCAGCAGCTTAACATCCACCGGGGAGCTGTTTTTT.

A word on this clone: Other DNA sequences in the same sample also yield this CDR3. The genes are TRBV28 and TRBJ1-5; 7 bases are shared with TRBD1. CDR1 MDHEN and CDR2 SYDVKM come from the germline V gene. CDR3 length equals 14 residues. With 7 bases clipped from V and 1 base from J, the junction kept 4 bases outside the gene matches. The DNA of the CDR3 is TGTGCCAGCACCTCAGGGGGAAGCAATCAGCCCCAGCATTTT. Amino acids: CASTSGGSNQPQHF.

This clone occurred a few times. The chain joins TRBV7-9 to TRBJ1-1; D is perhaps TRBD1 (5 bases). Trimming left V 3 bases short and J 5 bases short, with 10 bases between. In germline, CDR1 is SEHNR, CDR2 FQNEAQ (reference sequence). This CDR3 is built from 13 residues. The CDR3 spells CASSFQRGTEAFF. CDR3 in DNA: TGTGCCAGCAGCTTCCAAAGGGGTACTGAAGCTTTCTTT.